Listed below are T cell receptor beta chains from one sample, sequenced in a study of blood T cells in healthy people across ages. TCRdb fed the 5' RACE reads into MiXCR, producing one record per CDR3 protein. The sample gives approximately 880,000 distinct CDR3 sequences, around 46% of which show up once; around an eighth is in the top ten. Sequencing used blood. The receptors shown here come from a man aged 30 to 45 in good health. Both conserved end residues are part of each CDR3. The D gene is left open where the match is weak. A clone size is listed for some rows: how often the clone was seen (once, few, many), or a class if it is expanded.

TRBV2	TRBJ2-3	few	TRBD1	CASTGTAGGADTQYF	TGTGCCAGCACCGGAACTGCAGGGGGCGCAGATACGCAGTATTTT
TRBV7-8	TRBJ2-1	-	-	CASSLIVEGGIYNEQFF	TGTGCCAGCAGCTTAATTGTAGAGGGGGGGATTTACAATGAGCAGTTCTTC
TRBV29-1	TRBJ2-5	few	-	CSVEVWGGPQSETQYF	TGCAGCGTTGAGGTCTGGGGAGGACCCCAATCGGAGACCCAGTACTTC
TRBV4-2	TRBJ2-7	few	-	CASSPNGGYYEQYF	TGTGCCAGCAGCCCAAACGGAGGGTACTACGAGCAGTACTTC
TRBV13	TRBJ1-2	-	TRBD1	CASSLRGLGGYTF	TGTGCCAGCAGCTTAAGGGGGCTAGGGGGCTACACCTTC
TRBV3-1	TRBJ2-2	few	-	CASSQERGVGGTGELFF	TGTGCCAGCAGCCAAGAGAGGGGCGTCGGGGGCACCGGGGAGCTGTTTTTT
TRBV29-1	TRBJ2-7	many	-	CSVVGGGEQYF	TGCAGCGTTGTTGGGGGCGGCGAGCAGTACTTC
TRBV4-1	TRBJ2-5	-	TRBD1	CASSQVTGTGGSKEQYF	TGCGCCAGCAGCCAAGTAACCGGGACAGGGGGCTCTAAAGAGCAGTACTTC
TRBV6-6	TRBJ2-7	-	-	CASSPRPQGLSYEQYF	TGTGCCAGCAGCCCCCGACCCCAGGGGCTCTCCTACGAGCAGTACTTC
TRBV4-2	TRBJ2-5	many	-	CASSQERGLQETQYF	TGTGCCAGCAGCCAAGAACGGGGGTTGCAAGAGACCCAGTACTTC
TRBV10-2	TRBJ2-5	-	TRBD2	CASSESTWRGGQETQYF	TGCGCCAGCAGTGAGTCGACTTGGCGGGGGGGACAAGAGACCCAGTACTTC
TRBV9	TRBJ2-3	-	TRBD2	CASSPLAGGPINTQYF	TGTGCCAGCAGCCCACTAGCGGGAGGGCCTATAAATACGCAGTATTTT
TRBV12-3/TRBV12-4	TRBJ1-5	-	TRBD1	CASSLAGGQEGQPQHF	TGTGCCAGCAGTTTAGCGGGGGGACAGGAAGGACAGCCCCAGCATTTT
TRBV30	TRBJ2-3	-	-	CAWSYLNRVTDTQYF	TGTGCCTGGAGTTATTTAAACAGGGTCACAGATACGCAGTATTTT
TRBV3-1	TRBJ2-7	-	-	CASSQDAQYEQYF	TGTGCCAGCAGCCAAGACGCCCAGTACGAGCAGTACTTC
TRBV30	TRBJ1-6	-	TRBD1	CAWTRDRVENNSPLHF	TGTGCCTGGACCCGGGACAGGGTCGAAAATAATTCACCCCTCCACTTT
TRBV6-1	TRBJ2-7	many	TRBD1	CASVRQTGGHEQYF	TGTGCCAGCGTCCGACAAACAGGGGGCCACGAGCAGTACTTC
TRBV5-1	TRBJ1-5	-	TRBD1	CASRQGDLSNQPQHF	TGCGCCAGCAGACAGGGGGACCTCAGCAATCAGCCCCAGCATTTT
TRBV4-3	TRBJ2-7	-	-	CVSSQEGKVGNEQYF	TGCGTCAGCAGCCAAGAGGGGAAAGTGGGCAATGAGCAGTACTTC
TRBV20-1	TRBJ2-4	once	-	CSASVPGLSDKNIQYF	TGCAGTGCTAGTGTGCCAGGACTCTCGGACAAAAACATTCAGTACTTC
TRBV12-3/TRBV12-4	TRBJ2-5	-	-	CASSFFAQETQYF	TGTGCCAGCAGTTTTTTTGCACAAGAGACCCAGTACTTC
TRBV6-5	TRBJ2-7	-	-	CASSYSRMIAYEQYF	TGTGCCAGCAGTTACTCCCGAATGATAGCTTACGAGCAGTACTTC
TRBV28	TRBJ1-2	few	-	CASSPGWGSVNYGYTF	TGTGCCAGCAGTCCGGGGTGGGGCTCGGTTAACTATGGCTACACCTTC
TRBV20-1	TRBJ1-2	few	-	CSARDLGQRGYTF	TGCAGTGCTAGAGATTTGGGCCAGCGTGGCTACACCTTC
TRBV6-6	TRBJ2-5	-	-	CASSYSGQGSGEQYF	TGTGCCAGCAGTTACTCAGGTCAGGGGTCGGGAGAGCAGTACTTC
TRBV6-5	TRBJ1-1	-	TRBD1	CASRLTGGLAEAFF	TGTGCCAGCAGATTGACAGGGGGTCTGGCTGAAGCTTTCTTT
TRBV27	TRBJ2-3	-	-	CATKGGSTDTQYF	TGTGCCACCAAAGGGGGGAGCACAGATACGCAGTATTTT
TRBV5-1	TRBJ2-1	-	TRBD2	CASSLEAGANEQFF	TGCGCCAGCAGCTTGGAAGCGGGGGCGAATGAGCAGTTCTTC
TRBV5-1	TRBJ2-7	many	-	CASSFELSYEQYF	TGCGCCAGCAGCTTCGAATTATCCTACGAGCAGTACTTC
TRBV5-6	TRBJ2-4	-	TRBD2	CASSLPSGGLQNIQYF	TGTGCCAGCAGCCTGCCTAGCGGGGGGCTTCAAAACATTCAGTACTTC
TRBV5-1	TRBJ2-5	-	-	CASSGFQGRETRYF	TGCGCCAGCTCGGGATTTCAGGGTCGAGAGACCCGGTACTTC
TRBV2	TRBJ2-5	-	-	CASSVRGGPETQYF	TGTGCCAGCAGCGTAAGGGGGGGGCCAGAGACCCAGTACTTC
TRBV7-2	TRBJ2-3	-	TRBD2	CASSLSAGGTDTQYF	TGTGCCAGCAGCTTATCAGCGGGGGGCACAGATACGCAGTATTTT
TRBV12-3/TRBV12-4	TRBJ2-3	-	-	CASSLWASDTDTQYF	TGTGCCAGCAGTTTATGGGCCTCCGACACAGATACGCAGTATTTT
TRBV28	TRBJ2-3	-	-	CASRFSSHTQYF	TGTGCCAGCAGGTTTAGTTCGCATACGCAGTATTTT
TRBV6-1	TRBJ2-7	-	TRBD1	CASSDGQGLLWEQYF	TGTGCCAGCAGTGACGGACAGGGGTTACTTTGGGAGCAGTACTTC
TRBV5-1	TRBJ1-5	-	-	CASSLEGPNQPQHF	TGCGCCAGCAGCTTGGAGGGCCCCAATCAGCCCCAGCATTTT
TRBV4-1	TRBJ2-5	-	TRBD1	CASAGTGYDQETQYF	TGCGCCAGCGCTGGGACAGGGTACGACCAAGAGACCCAGTACTTC
TRBV7-2	TRBJ1-1	-	-	CASSYRGHPSTEAFF	TGTGCCAGCAGCTACCGGGGACACCCGAGTACTGAAGCTTTCTTT
TRBV6-2/TRBV6-3	TRBJ2-7	-	-	CASSLLTVTYEQYF	TGTGCCAGCAGCTTACTCACAGTAACCTACGAGCAGTACTTC
TRBV7-3	TRBJ1-6	-	-	CASSQGVINSPLHF	TGTGCCAGCAGCCAAGGGGTGATTAATTCACCCCTCCACTTT
TRBV11-2	TRBJ2-1	once	TRBD1	CASSLVGTGRNEQFF	TGTGCCAGCAGCTTAGTCGGGACAGGGAGAAATGAGCAGTTCTTC
TRBV6-5	TRBJ1-1	-	TRBD1	CASIFRTGVGTEAFF	TGTGCCAGCATTTTTAGGACAGGGGTGGGGACTGAAGCTTTCTTT
TRBV11-1	TRBJ2-1	few	TRBD1	CASSAEGQPYNEQFF	TGTGCCAGCAGCGCCGAGGGACAGCCCTACAATGAGCAGTTCTTC
TRBV4-1	TRBJ2-7	few	-	CASSISLGVIDEQYF	TGCGCCAGCAGCATCTCCCTCGGGGTCATAGACGAGCAGTACTTC
TRBV10-3	TRBJ1-2	-	TRBD1	CATAGTGAYGYTF	TGTGCCACCGCCGGGACAGGGGCCTATGGCTACACCTTC
TRBV20-1	TRBJ2-5	-	-	CSARDNRPGQETQYF	TGCAGTGCTAGAGATAACAGACCCGGCCAAGAGACCCAGTACTTC
TRBV20-1	TRBJ2-7	few	TRBD1	CSARGEQGSYNEQYF	TGCAGTGCTAGAGGAGAACAGGGGAGCTACAATGAGCAGTACTTC
TRBV30	TRBJ2-7	-	-	CAWRTLMTYEQYF	TGTGCCTGGAGGACCCTGATGACTTACGAGCAGTACTTC
TRBV20-1	TRBJ2-4	few	TRBD1	CSAPDRPKNIQYF	TGCAGTGCCCCGGACAGGCCTAAAAACATTCAGTACTTC
TRBV4-2	TRBJ1-2	-	-	CASSPGRGGGYGYTF	TGTGCCAGCAGCCCCGGGCGGGGAGGAGGCTATGGCTACACCTTC
TRBV11-2	TRBJ1-4	-	TRBD1	CASSPRQGAREKLFF	TGTGCCAGCAGCCCCAGACAGGGGGCTCGTGAAAAACTGTTTTTT
TRBV29-1	TRBJ2-3	many	TRBD2	CSAGGGSTDTQYF	TGCAGCGCTGGGGGGGGGAGCACAGATACGCAGTATTTT
TRBV12-3/TRBV12-4	TRBJ2-7	-	TRBD2	CASALDGGGVYEQYF	TGTGCCAGCGCCCTCGATGGGGGGGGGGTCTACGAGCAGTACTTC
TRBV6-6	TRBJ1-1	-	TRBD1	CASRQDRGRGFPEAFF	TGTGCCAGCAGGCAGGACAGGGGGCGGGGGTTCCCTGAAGCTTTCTTT